This T cell receptor (beta chain) was captured in a study of cytomegalovirus exposure and HLA in healthy donors. Study findings and constraints: The authors enumerated 180 or so TCR beta chains as linked to cytomegalovirus.

This clone was seen just once. Its target is unknown. PCR amplification relied on 60 Vbeta primers (plus 13 Jbeta primers). Clones were sequenced by immunoSEQ multiplex PCR, and TCRdb holds only the in-frame ones, with some missing. The top ten hold 1.8% of the sample, which has roughly 190,000 clones, approximately 80% seen once. Germline assignment: CDR1 SEHNR and CDR2 FQNEAQ (reference sequence). The CDR3 totals 14 residues. V was clipped by 2 bases and J by 3 bases, with 10 bases between them. This chain links TRBV7-9 with TRBJ1-1; no clear D. This sequence was found in a woman under 40 in good health and CMV-seronegative. The sample was PBMCs. CDR3 coding DNA: TGTGCCAGCAGCTTAAGGTCCGGGGACACTGAAGCTTTCTTT. Translation: CASSLRSGDTEAFF. The complete variable domain, with remaining parts taken from reference TRBV7-9 and TRBJ1-1, reads DTGVSQNPRHKITKRGQNVTFRCDPISEHNRLYWYRQTLGQGPEFLTYFQNEAQLEKSRLLSDRFSAERPKGSFSTLEIQRTEQGDSAMYLCASSLRSGDTEAFFGQGTRLTVV.